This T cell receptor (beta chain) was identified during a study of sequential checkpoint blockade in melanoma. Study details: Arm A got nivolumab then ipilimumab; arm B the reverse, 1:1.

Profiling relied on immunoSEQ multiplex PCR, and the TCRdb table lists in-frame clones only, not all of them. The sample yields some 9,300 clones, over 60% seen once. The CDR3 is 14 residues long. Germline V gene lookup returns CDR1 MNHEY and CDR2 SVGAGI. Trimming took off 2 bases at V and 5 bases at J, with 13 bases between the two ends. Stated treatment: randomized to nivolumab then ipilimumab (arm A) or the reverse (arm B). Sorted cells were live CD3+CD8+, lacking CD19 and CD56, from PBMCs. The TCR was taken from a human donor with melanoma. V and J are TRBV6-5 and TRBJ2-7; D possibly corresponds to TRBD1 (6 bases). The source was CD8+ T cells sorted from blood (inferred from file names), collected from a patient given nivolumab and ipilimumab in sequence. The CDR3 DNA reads TGTGCCAGCAGTTACCTACAGGGTGAGCACGAGCAGTACTTC. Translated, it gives CASSYLQGEHEQYF.